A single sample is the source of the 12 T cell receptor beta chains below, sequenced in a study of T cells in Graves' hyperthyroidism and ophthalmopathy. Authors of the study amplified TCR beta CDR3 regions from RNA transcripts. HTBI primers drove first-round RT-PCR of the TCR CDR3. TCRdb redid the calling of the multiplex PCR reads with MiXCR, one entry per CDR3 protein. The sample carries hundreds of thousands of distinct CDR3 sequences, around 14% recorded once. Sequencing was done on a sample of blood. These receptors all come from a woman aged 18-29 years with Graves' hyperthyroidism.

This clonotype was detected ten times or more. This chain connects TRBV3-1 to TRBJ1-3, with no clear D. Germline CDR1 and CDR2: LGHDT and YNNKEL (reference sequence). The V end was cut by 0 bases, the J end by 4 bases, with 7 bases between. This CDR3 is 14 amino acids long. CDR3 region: CASSQESVGNTIYF. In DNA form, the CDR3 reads TGTGCCAGCAGCCAAGAAAGTGTCGGAAACACCATATATTTT.

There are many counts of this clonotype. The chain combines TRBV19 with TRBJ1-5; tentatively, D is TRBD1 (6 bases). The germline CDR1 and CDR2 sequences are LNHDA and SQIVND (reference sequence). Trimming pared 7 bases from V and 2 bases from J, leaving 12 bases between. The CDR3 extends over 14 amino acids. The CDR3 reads CASIQPGGNQPQHF. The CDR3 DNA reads TGTGCCAGTATCCAGCCAGGGGGCAATCAGCCCCAGCATTTT.

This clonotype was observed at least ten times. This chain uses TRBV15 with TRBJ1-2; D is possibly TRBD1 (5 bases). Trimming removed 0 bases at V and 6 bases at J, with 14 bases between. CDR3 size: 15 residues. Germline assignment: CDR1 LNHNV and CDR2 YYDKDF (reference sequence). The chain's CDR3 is CATSRDGGEWDGYTF. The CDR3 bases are TGTGCCACCAGCAGAGATGGGGGAGAATGGGATGGCTACACCTTC.

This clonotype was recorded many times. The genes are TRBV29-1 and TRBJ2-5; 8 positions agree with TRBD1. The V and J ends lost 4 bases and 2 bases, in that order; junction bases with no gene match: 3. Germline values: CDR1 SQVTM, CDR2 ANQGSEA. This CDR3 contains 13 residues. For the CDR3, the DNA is TGCAGCGTTGGAAACAGGGGGCAAGAGACCCAGTACTTC. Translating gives CSVGNRGQETQYF.

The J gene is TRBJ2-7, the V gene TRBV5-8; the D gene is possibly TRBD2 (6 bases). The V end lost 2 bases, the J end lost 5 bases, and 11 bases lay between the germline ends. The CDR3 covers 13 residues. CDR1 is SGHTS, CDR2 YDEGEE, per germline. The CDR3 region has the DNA TGTGCCAGCAGCTTCCGGGGGTTCGACGAGCAGTACTTC. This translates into CASSFRGFDEQYF.

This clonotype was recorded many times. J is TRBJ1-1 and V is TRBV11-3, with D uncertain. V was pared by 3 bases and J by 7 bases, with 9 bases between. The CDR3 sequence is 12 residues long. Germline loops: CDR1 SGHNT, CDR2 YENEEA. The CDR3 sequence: CASSFSEGEAFF. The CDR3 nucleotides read TGTGCCAGCAGCTTTTCGGAGGGTGAAGCTTTCTTT.

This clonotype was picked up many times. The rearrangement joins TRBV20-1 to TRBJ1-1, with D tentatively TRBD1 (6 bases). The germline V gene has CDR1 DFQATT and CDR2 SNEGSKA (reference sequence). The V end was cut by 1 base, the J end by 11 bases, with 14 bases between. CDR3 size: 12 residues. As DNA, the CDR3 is TGCAGTGCTAGAGCACAGGGCATAATTGCTTTCTTT. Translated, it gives CSARAQGIIAFF.

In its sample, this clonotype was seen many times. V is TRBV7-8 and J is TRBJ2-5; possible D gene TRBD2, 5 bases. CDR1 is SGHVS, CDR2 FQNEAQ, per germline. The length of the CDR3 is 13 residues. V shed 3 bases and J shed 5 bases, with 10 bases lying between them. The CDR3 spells CASSFSPGETQYF. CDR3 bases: TGTGCCAGCAGCTTTTCGCCGGGGGAGACCCAGTACTTC. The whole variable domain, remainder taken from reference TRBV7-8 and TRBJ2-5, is GAGVSQSPRYKVAKRGQDVALRCDPISGHVSLFWYQQALGQGPEFLTYFQNEAQLDKSGLPSDRFFAERPEGSVSTLKIQRTQQEDSAVYLCASSFSPGETQYFGPGTRLLVL.

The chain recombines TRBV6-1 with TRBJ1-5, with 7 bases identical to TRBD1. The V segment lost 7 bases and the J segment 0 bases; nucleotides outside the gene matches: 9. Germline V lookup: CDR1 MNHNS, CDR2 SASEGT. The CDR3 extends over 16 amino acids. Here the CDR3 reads CASISRQGTSNQPQHF. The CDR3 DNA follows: TGTGCCAGCATTTCTAGACAGGGCACTAGCAATCAGCCCCAGCATTTT.

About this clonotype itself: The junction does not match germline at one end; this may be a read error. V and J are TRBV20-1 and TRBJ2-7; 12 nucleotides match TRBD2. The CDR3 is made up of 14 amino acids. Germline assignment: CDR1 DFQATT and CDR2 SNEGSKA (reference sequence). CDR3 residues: CAPSGRAGEYEQYF. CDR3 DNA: TGTGCTCCTAGCGGGAGGGCCGGGGAGTACGAGCAGTACTTC.

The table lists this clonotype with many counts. Here the CDR3 reads CASSVGGTSTDTQYF. CDR3 coding DNA: TGTGCCAGCAGTGTGGGGGGAACTAGCACAGATACGCAGTATTTT. This rearrangement joins TRBV2 to TRBJ2-3; maybe TRBD2 (6 bases). CDR1 is SNHLY, CDR2 FYNNEI, per germline. CDR3 length equals 15 residues. V was pared by 4 bases and J by 0 bases, with 11 bases between.

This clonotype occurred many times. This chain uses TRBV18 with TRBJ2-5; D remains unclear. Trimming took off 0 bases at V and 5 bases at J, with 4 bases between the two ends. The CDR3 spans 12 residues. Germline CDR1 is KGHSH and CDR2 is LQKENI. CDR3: CASSPPGETQYF. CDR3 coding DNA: TGTGCCAGCTCACCACCAGGGGAGACCCAGTACTTC.